Listed below are T cell receptor beta chains from one sample, sequenced in a study of blood T cells in healthy people across ages. TCRdb reprocessed the 5' RACE reads with MiXCR, giving one entry per CDR3 protein. The data contain about 1.8 million distinct CDR3 sequences, 40% to 55% of them singletons. The sequencing input was blood. The receptors derive from a woman in her thirties or forties in good health. The CDR3 runs from the conserved cysteine through the conserved F or W. A D gene is named only where the DNA matches it firmly. Clone size is shown for a subset of rows, as once, few, many or a class of expanded clone.

abundance,d_gene,j_gene,v_gene,CDR3nt,CDR3aa
.,.,TRBJ2-5,TRBV4-2,TGTGCCAGCAGCCAAGAACCGGCGCACCAAGAGACCCAGTACTTC,CASSQEPAHQETQYF
.,TRBD1,TRBJ2-3,TRBV28,TGTGCCAGCAGTCCCTATACAGGGGGCGCCGAAGATACGCAGTATTTT,CASSPYTGGAEDTQYF
.,.,TRBJ2-3,TRBV5-1,TGCGCCAGCAGCTTGGACAGGGTTGGTTCCACAGATACGCAGTATTTT,CASSLDRVGSTDTQYF
.,.,TRBJ1-1,TRBV5-1,TGCGCCAGCAGCCTCCCGGGTCCCGGACAAGCTTTCTTT,CASSLPGPGQAFF
.,TRBD1,TRBJ2-3,TRBV5-1,TGCGCCAGCAGATCCTGGACAGGGTTTGCCACAGATACGCAGTATTTT,CASRSWTGFATDTQYF
few,TRBD2,TRBJ2-1,TRBV9,TGTGCCAGCAGCGTAGTGGTTAGCGGGGGGGCCGGTGAGCAGTTCTTC,CASSVVVSGGAGEQFF
.,.,TRBJ2-3,TRBV12-3/TRBV12-4,TGTGCCAGCAGTTCCCCTCCGGGACCGACAGAACCTAGCACAGATACGCAGTATTTT,CASSSPPGPTEPSTDTQYF
.,.,TRBJ2-5,TRBV2,TGTGCCAGCATTCTCAGTTTCCAAGAGACCCAGTACTTC,CASILSFQETQYF
once,.,TRBJ1-5,TRBV12-3/TRBV12-4,TGTGCCAGCAGTTTGGGGTCAATCGGCCAGCCCCAGCATTTT,CASSLGSIGQPQHF
few,.,TRBJ2-7,TRBV29-1,TGCAGCGCGATCCCAGGTGGTGGCTACGAGCAGTACTTC,CSAIPGGGYEQYF
.,.,TRBJ2-4,TRBV6-5,TGTGCCAGCAGTTACGAGGGACAATCCTTTCTCAAGCAGTACTTC,CASSYEGQSFLKQYF
.,TRBD1,TRBJ1-5,TRBV27,TGTGCCAGCAACCCAAGAGGGACAGGGGTCCAGCCCCAGCATTTT,CASNPRGTGVQPQHF
few,TRBD1,TRBJ2-5,TRBV28,TGTGCCAGCAGTTTCCAAGACAGGGGCTGGGTGGAGACCCAGTACTTC,CASSFQDRGWVETQYF
few,TRBD1,TRBJ2-1,TRBV6-5,TGTGCCAGCAGTCCGACAGGGTTCAATGAGCAGTTCTTC,CASSPTGFNEQFF
few,TRBD2,TRBJ2-3,TRBV9,TGTGCCAGCAGCATGACTAGCGGGGGGTACACAGATACGCAGTATTTT,CASSMTSGGYTDTQYF
few,TRBD1,TRBJ1-2,TRBV15,TGTGCCACCAGCCCCCTAGGACAGGCCTTAGCTAACTATGGCTACACCTTC,CATSPLGQALANYGYTF
.,.,TRBJ1-5,TRBV6-5,TGTGCCAGCAGTTACTCCTGGCCGGGTAATCAGCCCCAGCATTTT,CASSYSWPGNQPQHF
.,.,TRBJ1-6,TRBV11-2,TGTGCCAGCAGCCCCGTCGACATTCCCGGCCTGCAGTGGTCCTATAATTCACCCCTCCACTTT,CASSPVDIPGLQWSYNSPLHF
.,.,TRBJ2-5,TRBV7-2,TGTGCCAGCAGCCCCTCGGGGCAGGCGGAGACCCAGTACTTC,CASSPSGQAETQYF
few,TRBD1,TRBJ1-6,TRBV11-1,TGTGCCAGCAGCTTACTGGACAGGGGTGGTTCACCCCTCCACTTT,CASSLLDRGGSPLHF
.,.,TRBJ2-3,TRBV3-1,TGTGCCAGCAGCCAAGTTTCGGAGACAGGTGGGGGGGGTACGCAGTATTTT,CASSQVSETGGGGTQYF
few,TRBD1,TRBJ1-4,TRBV4-3,TGCGCCAGCAGCCAAACCACAGGGGTTGGCGAAAAACTGTTTTTT,CASSQTTGVGEKLFF
.,.,TRBJ2-6,TRBV2,TGTGCCAGCATGAACGGAGGGGCAGTTCCTACCAACTCTGGGGCCAACGTCCTGACTTTC,CASMNGGAVPTNSGANVLTF
few,.,TRBJ2-7,TRBV6-5,TGTGCCAGCACTCAGGGGTACGGCGAGCAGTACTTC,CASTQGYGEQYF
few,TRBD2,TRBJ2-1,TRBV2,TGTGCCAGCGTAGCGGGGGGGAGTAATGAGCAGTTCTTC,CASVAGGSNEQFF
few,.,TRBJ1-2,TRBV21-1,TGTGCCAGCAGCAAAGGACGGGTGGATGACTATGGCTACACCTTC,CASSKGRVDDYGYTF
many,TRBD1,TRBJ2-5,TRBV20-1,TGCAGTGCTAGGAGGACAGGGGGTCGGGAGACCCAGTACTTC,CSARRTGGRETQYF
.,.,TRBJ2-3,TRBV6-2/TRBV6-3,TGTGCCAGCAGGCCGCGGGACATTCGAAATACGCAGTATTTT,CASRPRDIRNTQYF
.,TRBD2,TRBJ2-7,TRBV7-2,TGTGCCAGCAGCTTGGTTCCTGGGGCTAGCGGGGCCTCCTACGAGCAGTACTTC,CASSLVPGASGASYEQYF
.,TRBD1,TRBJ2-7,TRBV29-1,TGCAGCGGCAGCCTAGGGGGCTACTACGAGCAGTACTTC,CSGSLGGYYEQYF
few,TRBD2,TRBJ2-1,TRBV20-1,TGCAGTGCCAAAGCTAGCGGGGCTCACAATGAGCAGTTCTTC,CSAKASGAHNEQFF
.,TRBD2,TRBJ2-5,TRBV12-3/TRBV12-4,TGTGCCAGCAGTTGGCGACCGGGACTAGCGAACAATGAGCAGTACTTC,CASSWRPGLANNEQYF
.,.,TRBJ2-6,TRBV6-2/TRBV6-3,TGTGCCAGCGGCACCCTAGTAAACTCTGGGGCCAACGTCCTGACTTTC,CASGTLVNSGANVLTF
.,.,TRBJ2-5,TRBV28,TGTGCCAGCAGCCCCGGGGCCCTAAGTTTTACCCAGTACTTC,CASSPGALSFTQYF
.,.,TRBJ2-5,TRBV20-1,TGCAGTGCAAACAGCCCCGAGGGGGTCCAAGAGACCCAGTACTTC,CSANSPEGVQETQYF
.,TRBD2,TRBJ2-3,TRBV10-3,TGTGCCACCACCGGGGGGGCGGGGAGCACAGATACGCAGTATTTT,CATTGGAGSTDTQYF
.,TRBD1,TRBJ2-1,TRBV12-3/TRBV12-4,TGTGCCAGCAGTTTATTTTTGGGGGGGACAGGGAATTTTAATGAGCAGTTCTTC,CASSLFLGGTGNFNEQFF
.,TRBD1,TRBJ2-6,TRBV2,TGTGCCAGCAGTGATCGGACAGGGGGGCCTGGGGCCAACGTCCTGACTTTC,CASSDRTGGPGANVLTF
.,TRBD1,TRBJ1-2,TRBV5-1,TGCGCCAGCAGCTTGGTGGGGACAGAGGGCTATGGCTACACCTTC,CASSLVGTEGYGYTF
.,.,TRBJ2-7,TRBV7-8,TGTGCCAGCAGCTTACAGGGCAGGGAGAGCTCCTACGAGCAGTACTTC,CASSLQGRESSYEQYF
few,.,TRBJ2-7,TRBV2,TGTGCCAGAGGGGGTAGCTTGTACGAGCAGTACTTC,CARGGSLYEQYF
.,.,TRBJ1-2,TRBV2,TGTGCCAACAGAGAGGGGACTTTCACCTTC,CANREGTFTF
.,TRBD1,TRBJ2-1,TRBV4-3,TGCGCCAGCAGCCAAGAACCAGGGACAGGATACAATGAGCAGTTCTTC,CASSQEPGTGYNEQFF
.,.,TRBJ1-2,TRBV7-9,TGTGCCGCCAGCAGGGCAGGCCTCATTAACTATGGCTACACCTTC,CAASRAGLINYGYTF
.,TRBD2,TRBJ2-3,TRBV5-1,TGCGCCAGCAGCGGAGGACTAGCGGGGACCACAGATACGCAGTATTTT,CASSGGLAGTTDTQYF
.,TRBD1,TRBJ1-2,TRBV7-2,TGTGCCCTGAGGCTTACGGGACAGAGCCGTGGCTACACCTTC,CALRLTGQSRGYTF
.,TRBD2,TRBJ2-1,TRBV9,TGTGCCAGCAGCGTAGTATCGGGACTAGCGGGGGTCAATGAGCAGTTCTTC,CASSVVSGLAGVNEQFF
.,.,TRBJ2-2,TRBV28,TGTGCCAGCAGTTTAGGTTACACCGGGGAGCTGTTTTTT,CASSLGYTGELFF
.,TRBD2,TRBJ2-4,TRBV9,TGTGCCAGCAGCGTAGGGGGGAGGGACATTCAGTACTTC,CASSVGGRDIQYF
.,TRBD2,TRBJ2-3,TRBV7-8,TGTGCCAGCAGCGAGACCTCGAGGAGGCTAGCGGGGGCCCCCCCCACAGATACGCAGTATTTT,CASSETSRRLAGAPPTDTQYF
.,TRBD1,TRBJ2-3,TRBV24-1,TGTGCCACCAGTGAGCTTGGACAGGGGTTGTATTCAGATACGCAGTATTTT,CATSELGQGLYSDTQYF
.,TRBD1,TRBJ1-2,TRBV5-6,TGTGCCAGCAGTGTCACAGGGGGCTTGGATGGCTACACCTTC,CASSVTGGLDGYTF
.,.,TRBJ2-5,TRBV20-1,TGCAGTGCTCCCGACTTAGAGACCCAGTACTTC,CSAPDLETQYF
.,TRBD1,TRBJ2-1,TRBV12-3/TRBV12-4,TGTGCCAGCAGTGCAAGGGGGACAGGGAAATACAATGAGCAGTTCTTC,CASSARGTGKYNEQFF